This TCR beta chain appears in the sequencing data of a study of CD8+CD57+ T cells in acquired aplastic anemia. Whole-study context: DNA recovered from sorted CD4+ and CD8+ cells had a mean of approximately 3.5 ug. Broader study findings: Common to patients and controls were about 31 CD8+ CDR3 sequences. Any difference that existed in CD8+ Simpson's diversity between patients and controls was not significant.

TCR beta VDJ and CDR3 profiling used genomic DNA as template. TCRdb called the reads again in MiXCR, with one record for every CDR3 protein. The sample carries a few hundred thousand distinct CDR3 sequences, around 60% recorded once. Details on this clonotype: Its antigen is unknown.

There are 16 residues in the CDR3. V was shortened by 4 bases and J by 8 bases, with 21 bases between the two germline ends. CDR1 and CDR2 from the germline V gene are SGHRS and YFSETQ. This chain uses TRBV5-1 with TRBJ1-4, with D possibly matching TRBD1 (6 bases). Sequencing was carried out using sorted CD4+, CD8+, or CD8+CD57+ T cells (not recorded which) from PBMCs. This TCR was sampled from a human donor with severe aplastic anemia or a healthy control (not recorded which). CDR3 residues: CASSPFGQSDREKLFF. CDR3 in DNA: TGCGCCAGCAGCCCCTTCGGACAGTCGGACCGGGAAAAACTGTTTTTT.